This TCR beta chain was identified during a study of T cells in Graves' hyperthyroidism and ophthalmopathy (dated by TCRdb to about 2019). With regard to the full study: Peripheral blood samples were taken at the time of initial diagnosis, prior to any treatment. To identify distinguishing TCR V-J signatures, a discovery cohort of around 100 patients was used, comprising some 43 with Graves' ophthalmopathy and around 57 with stable Graves' hyperthyroidism. An independent validation cohort of 18 to 20 hyperthyroidism patients and approximately 16 patients who later progressed to ophthalmopathy tested prospective prediction of ophthalmopathy. The approximately 98 discovery patients were randomly divided into training and test sets at a 7:3 ratio. The study also compared thyroid tissue and blood T-cell repertoires from more than 5 Graves' hyperthyroidism patients. After blood sampling, hyperthyroidism patients were treated with methimazole at a starting dose of 30 mg daily, and ophthalmopathy patients were treated with high-dose intravenous methylprednisolone. TCR Vbeta CDR3 sequencing of approximately 140 peripheral blood samples (over 40 ophthalmopathy, approximately 80 hyperthyroidism and some 17 progressor patients) is reported in the paper.

The CDR3 goes from the cysteine to the phenylalanine over 15 residues. Of all the DNA, just the CDR3 is kept, 45 bases in frame from base 1. Cut back by 6 bases and 4 bases, the V and J ends lie 18 bases apart. The germline V gene (reference sequence) specifies LNHDA as CDR1 and SQIVND as CDR2. The TCR beta CDR3 regions were amplified from the RNA transcripts. The TCR CDR3 was subjected to a first round of RT-PCR using the HTBI primer set and the Qiagen OneStep RT-PCR kit. The libraries were constructed in a second round of multiplex PCR and then size-selected and purified. Paired-end sequencing of the libraries was performed with 100 bp reads on an Illumina HiSeq2000. The authors processed their data as follows. SOAPnuke was used to process the raw data, throwing out any read that contained adapters or uncalled bases, had a mean Phred below 15, or lacked an exact constant-primer or identifier match. High-quality paired reads were merged with COPE v1.2.5, and unique nucleotide sequences were defined as clonotypes. MiTCR v1.1 was used to align the clonotypes against IMGT TRBV, TRBD and TRBJ reference segments. The analysis was restricted to V-J combinations with a frequency above 0.0001, which together covered just over 99% of the repertoires. The TCS score was defined as the ratio of F50 (clonal expansion) to E x V (chaos), calculated using BLOSUM62-based TCRdist between CDR3 peptides within each V-J. Welch's t-statistics and random forest reduced 500 to 650 V-J features to roughly 13, which were used in a naive Bayes classifier (R e1071). TCRdb redid the processing of the public reads, applying fastp at Q25 and MiXCR, and retained in-frame beta chains. Entries that share a CDR3 protein sequence are merged under the most common genes and DNA. V and J calls and clone size were set by TCRdb, not the authors. Counted in this sample were 350,000 to 400,000 distinct CDR3 sequences; approximately 15% of them appeared once. The ten most abundant clones make up around 10% of the sample.

Graves' hyperthyroidism was defined as stable when no progression to ophthalmopathy occurred over 18 months of follow-up. Hyperthyroidism patients were newly diagnosed, with disease duration under 2 months, and aged 18 to 65 years. Any patient with an uncontrolled infection, another autoimmune disease, pregnancy or lactation was excluded. Diagnoses were established on the basis of clinical symptoms, serum thyroxine and TRAb, thyroid ultrasound, and orbital computed tomography. Ficoll-Paque density gradient centrifugation was used to isolate PBMCs from approximately 10 ml of fresh peripheral blood. Total RNA was extracted with Trizol reagent, and quality was checked on an Agilent 2100 Bioanalyzer. This clonotype has a handful of counts. This clone's antigen is unknown. No much larger clone exists at a distance of one base, and base qualities are not known. Overall results and qualifications from the work: Sample size was not statistically predetermined, and investigators were not blinded to group allocation. During validation, the model predicted progression to ophthalmopathy a median of approximately 6 months ahead of onset, with approximately 70% sensitivity and under 85% specificity. A 13 V-J signature model separated ophthalmopathy from stable hyperthyroidism, with 87.88% sensitivity and about 81% specificity in cross-validation and 80%/75% in testing. Most expanded thyroid clonotypes (frequency above 0.001) were also detected in blood, suggesting blood repertoires may reflect thyroid immune responses.

The receptor was isolated from an older woman with Graves' hyperthyroidism. The sample comprised blood. The rearranged chain carries TRBV19 and TRBJ1-2; a tentative D match to TRBD1 spans 6 bases. The nucleotide sequence reads TGTGCCAGTAGCCCAAGCGGGGGGGCCGTCTATGGCTACACCTTC. It specifies CASSPSGGAVYGYTF.